This passage covers 4 T cell receptor beta chains from one sample sequenced in a study of blood T cell repertoires in COVID-19. TCRdb's copy holds only in-frame clones and misses some; the assay was immunoSEQ multiplex PCR. The table lists about 230,000 clones, roughly 83% of them singletons. Sample: peripheral blood. The source of these receptors is a middle-aged man with acute or convalescent COVID-19.

The chain uses TRBV14 and TRBJ2-2, with D maybe TRBD2 (5 bases). There are 15 residues in the CDR3. Trimming cost V 4 bases and J 7 bases, with 16 bases left between them. The germline V gene encodes CDR1 SGHDN and CDR2 FVKESK. In DNA form, the CDR3 reads TGTGCCAGCAGCCCTCGCGCAGCGGCGGACGGGGAGCTGTTTTTT. It yields the protein CASSPRAAADGELFF.

The chain is built from TRBV7-9 and TRBJ1-6; D gene uncertain. The germline V gene encodes CDR1 SEHNR and CDR2 FQNEAQ (reference sequence). The CDR3 is 15 amino acids. V was pared by 5 bases and J by 6 bases, with 14 bases between. In DNA, the CDR3 is TGTGCCAGCAGCGTCACGGACTCACGTAATTCACCCCTCCACTTT. Protein sequence: CASSVTDSRNSPLHF.

CDR3 DNA sequence: TGTGCCATCACCCATCGGTGGGAGGGGGGTCCAACTGAAGCTTTCTTT. Protein sequence: CAITHRWEGGPTEAFF. The chain uses TRBV10-3 and TRBJ1-1; a possible D gene is TRBD1 (6 bases). Per the germline V gene, CDR1 is ENHRY and CDR2 is SYGVKD. The CDR3 is 16 residues long. Trimming shortened V by 7 bases and J by 5 bases, and 23 bases separated the two germline ends.

This clone has only a few counts. The rearrangement uses TRBV4-1 and TRBJ2-1; D is unclear. Germline V lookup: CDR1 MGHRA, CDR2 YSYEKL. The CDR3 spans 11 residues. Trimming cost V 8 bases and J 6 bases, with 8 bases left between them. CDR3: CASDDFNEQFF. Here the CDR3 DNA reads TGCGCCAGCGACGACTTCAATGAGCAGTTCTTC.